What follows are 17 T cell receptor beta chains derived from one specimen sequenced in a study of technical replicates of blood from a few donors. Data came from immunoSEQ multiplex PCR; TCRdb stores just in-frame clones and leaves some out. This table holds about 83,000 clones, approximately 90% found once. The specimen was T cells isolated from PBMCs. These receptors were obtained from a human donor in good health.

The chain combines TRBV25-1 with TRBJ2-5; 7 bases are a match to TRBD2. V gave up 3 bases and J gave up 5 bases; unmatched junction bases: 6. Germline-derived CDR1 and CDR2 are MGHDK and SYGVNS. The CDR3 is made up of 14 amino acids. The CDR3 DNA is TGTGCCAGCAGTGAGCGGGAGAGTGGGGAGACCCAGTACTTC. Residues: CASSERESGETQYF.

This chain uses TRBV7-6 with TRBJ2-7; D is unclear. Trimming took off 1 base at V and 5 bases at J, with 9 bases between the two ends. The germline gives CDR1 SGHVS, CDR2 FNYEAQ. This CDR3 spans 13 amino acids. The CDR3 region is CASSLGGSDEQYF. CDR3 bases: TGTGCCAGCAGCTTAGGAGGTTCTGACGAGCAGTACTTC. The full variable domain, rest sourced from reference TRBV7-6 and TRBJ2-7, is GAGVSQSPRYKVTKRGQDVALRCDPISGHVSLYWYRQALGQGPEFLTYFNYEAQQDKSGLPNDRFSAERPEGSISTLTIQRTEQRDSAMYRCASSLGGSDEQYFGPGTRLTVT.

The chain is built from TRBV18 and TRBJ2-7, with a possible D match to TRBD2 (5 bases). There are 14 residues in the CDR3. V lost 3 bases and J 6 bases, leaving 15 bases between the germline ends. Germline CDR1 and CDR2: KGHSH and LQKENI. Written as DNA, the CDR3 is TGTGCCAGCTCACCTTCGTCCTCCCGGGGCGAGCAGTACTTC. This gives the protein CASSPSSSRGEQYF. The whole variable domain, filled in from reference TRBV18 and TRBJ2-7, reads NAGVMQNPRHLVRRRGQEARLRCSPMKGHSHVYWYRQLPEEGLKFMVYLQKENIIDESGMPKERFSAEFPKEGPSILRIQQVVRGDSAAYFCASSPSSSRGEQYFGPGTRLTVT.

This clone was detected once. V usage is TRBV6-5 and J usage is TRBJ1-2; maybe TRBD1 (6 bases). The CDR3 sequence is 15 residues long. Trimming cost V 0 bases and J 0 bases, with 8 bases left between them. In germline, CDR1 is MNHEY, CDR2 SVGAGI. Here the CDR3 DNA reads TGTGCCAGCAGTTACTCTGGGACACCTAACTATGGCTACACCTTC. This codes for CASSYSGTPNYGYTF.

The chain is built from TRBV4-2 and TRBJ1-1; no reliable D call. Germline loops: CDR1 LGHNA, CDR2 YNFKEQ. V lost 1 base to trimming and J lost 11 bases, with 11 bases between them. There are 12 residues in the CDR3. CDR3 loop: CASSQGAGNAFF. The CDR3 nucleotides are TGTGCCAGCAGCCAAGGGGCGGGAAATGCTTTCTTT.

V and J are TRBV4-2 and TRBJ2-7, with 14 nucleotides matching TRBD2. The length of the CDR3 is 16 residues. The V segment lost 4 bases and the J segment 4 bases; nucleotides outside the gene matches: 6. Looked up from germline, CDR1 is LGHNA and CDR2 is YNFKEQ. CDR3 DNA sequence: TGTGCCAGCAGCCCCCGGACTAGCGGGGGGACGTACGAGCAGTACTTC. Translating gives CASSPRTSGGTYEQYF.

This chain joins TRBV9 and TRBJ2-1; D is uncertain. This CDR3 has 12 amino acids. CDR1 is SGDLS, CDR2 YYNGEE, per germline. V lost 3 bases and J 9 bases, leaving 10 bases between the germline ends. This CDR3 reads CASSALFGEQFF. In DNA, the CDR3 is TGTGCCAGCAGCGCCCTCTTCGGTGAGCAGTTCTTC.

This clone showed up just once. The chain combines TRBV11-3 with TRBJ2-1, with a possible D match to TRBD2 (6 bases). The CDR3 has 15 residues. Trimming stripped 3 bases from V and 0 bases from J, with 9 bases between. Germline CDR1 reads SGHNT; CDR2 reads YENEEA. CDR3 loop: CASSFGGNSYNEQFF. The CDR3 DNA reads as TGTGCCAGCAGCTTTGGGGGGAACTCCTACAATGAGCAGTTCTTC.

The chain employs TRBV5-1 and TRBJ2-1, with a weak D call TRBD1 (6 bases). CDR3 length: 16 residues. Between the trimmed V and J ends, which lost 3 bases and 5 bases, there was a span of 18 bases. Germline assignment: CDR1 SGHRS and CDR2 YFSETQ. CDR3 residues: CASSSPLDPGDNEQFF. DNA for the CDR3: TGCGCCAGCAGCTCCCCATTAGATCCAGGGGACAATGAGCAGTTCTTC.

The chain couples TRBV2 to TRBJ2-5, with 14 bases aligning to TRBD2. The CDR3 is 16 residues long. V was clipped by 7 bases and J by 4 bases; unmatched bases: 8. Per the germline V gene, CDR1 is SNHLY and CDR2 is FYNNEI. In nucleotides, the CDR3 is TGTGCCAGCAAATATGGGACTAGCGGGGGCGGAGAGACCCAGTACTTC. As protein: CASKYGTSGGGETQYF.

This clone was counted a single time. Compared with germline, one end of the junction differs, possibly owing to a read error. The J gene is TRBJ1-1, the V gene TRBV18; no clear D gene. Germline V gene sequence: CDR1 KGHSH, CDR2 LQKENI. This CDR3 has 15 amino acids. The CDR3 nucleotides are TGTGCCAGCTCTCCACGCGAACTTTCGGACACTGAAGCTTTCTTT. This sequence encodes CASSPRELSDTEAFF.

This clone was found once. The J gene is TRBJ2-1, the V gene TRBV7-9, with TRBD2 matching 11 bases. This CDR3 region has 15 residues. Germline V gene lookup returns CDR1 SEHNR and CDR2 FQNEAQ (reference sequence). V gave up 5 bases and J gave up 4 bases; unmatched junction bases: 4. The CDR3 DNA reads TGTGCCAGCAGCCCTACTAGCGGGGGTTACAATGAGCAGTTCTTC. Amino acids: CASSPTSGGYNEQFF.

The chain recombines TRBV9 with TRBJ2-2; 9 nucleotides agree with TRBD1. This CDR3 spans 15 amino acids. CDR1 and CDR2 from the germline V gene are SGDLS and YYNGEE. The trim removed 4 bases at V and 5 bases at J, leaving 6 bases unmatched. The CDR3 loop is CASSSRGQGTGELFF. The CDR3 DNA reads TGTGCCAGCAGCAGCCGAGGACAGGGGACCGGGGAGCTGTTTTTT.

The V gene is TRBV4-1, the J gene TRBJ2-1; 10 bases match TRBD2. Germline V gene lookup returns CDR1 MGHRA and CDR2 YSYEKL. V shed 2 bases and J 7 bases; nucleotides not matched to a gene: 5. This CDR3 has 15 amino acids. The CDR3 is CASSQNSGGRNEQFF. The CDR3 nucleotides read TGCGCCAGCAGCCAAAATAGCGGGGGGCGAAATGAGCAGTTCTTC.

J is TRBJ2-3 and V is TRBV5-1, with a possible D match to TRBD2 (7 bases). The germline CDR1 and CDR2 sequences are SGHRS and YFSETQ. With 1 base removed from V and 3 bases from J, the gap between germline ends came to 15 bases. The CDR3 runs 16 residues. The CDR3: CASSLLGGGITDTQYF. The CDR3 bases are TGCGCCAGCAGCTTGCTGGGGGGGGGCATAACAGATACGCAGTATTTT.

This clone showed up just once. The V and J genes are TRBV29-1 and TRBJ2-1, with D perhaps matching TRBD2 (5 bases). CDR1 is SQVTM and CDR2 is ANQGSEA in the germline V gene. This CDR3 comprises 14 residues. V was trimmed by 6 bases and J by 0 bases, leaving 12 bases between them. CDR3 residues: CSVQLGSSYNEQFF. The CDR3 DNA reads TGCAGCGTGCAACTAGGGAGCTCCTACAATGAGCAGTTCTTC.

V is TRBV11-2 and J is TRBJ1-1, with no clear D. The V end was cut by 1 base, the J end by 1 base, with 13 bases between. There are 16 residues in the CDR3. CDR1 is SGHAT and CDR2 is FQNNGV in the germline V gene. Written as DNA, the CDR3 is TGTGCCAGCAGCTTAGTGAGGCCTACTCAGAACACTGAAGCTTTCTTT. It translates to CASSLVRPTQNTEAFF.